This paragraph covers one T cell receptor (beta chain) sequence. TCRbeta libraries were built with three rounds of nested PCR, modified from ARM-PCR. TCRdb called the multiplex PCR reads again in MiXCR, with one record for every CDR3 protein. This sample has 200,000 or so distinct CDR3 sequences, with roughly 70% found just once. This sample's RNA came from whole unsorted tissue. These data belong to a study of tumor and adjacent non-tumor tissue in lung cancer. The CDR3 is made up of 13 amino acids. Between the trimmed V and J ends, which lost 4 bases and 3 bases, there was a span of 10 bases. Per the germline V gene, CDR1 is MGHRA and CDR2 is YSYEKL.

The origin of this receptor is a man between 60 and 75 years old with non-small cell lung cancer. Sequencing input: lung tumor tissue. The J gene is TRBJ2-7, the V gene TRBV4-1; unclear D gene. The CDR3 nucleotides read TGCGCCAGCAGCCCCCAAAAGGGCTACGAGCAGTACTTC. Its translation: CASSPQKGYEQYF.